A single sample gave rise to the 20 T cell receptor beta chains below, sequenced in a study of chemoradiotherapy in HPV16-positive cancers. Data came from immunoSEQ multiplex PCR; TCRdb stores just in-frame clones and leaves some out. The table has 8,000 to 9,000 clones, less than 85% seen once. The sample was acquired from a patient who underwent chemoradiotherapy. The receptors here all came from a human donor with HPV-associated anogenital cancer.

The J gene is TRBJ2-2, the V gene TRBV28; D is perhaps TRBD2 (6 bases). CDR3 length: 17 amino acids. Germline V gene sequence: CDR1 MDHEN, CDR2 SYDVKM. With 7 bases removed from V and 1 base from J, the gap between germline ends came to 19 bases. DNA for the CDR3: TGTGCCAGCATTTCACCGTCGGGACTGATGAACACCGGGGAGCTGTTTTTT. Protein product: CASISPSGLMNTGELFF.

The V gene is TRBV19, the J gene TRBJ2-3; D possibly corresponds to TRBD1 (6 bases). The CDR3 length is 14 residues. CDR1 is LNHDA and CDR2 is SQIVND in the germline V gene (reference sequence). The V and J ends lost 4 bases and 5 bases respectively, with 13 bases between them. The CDR3 sequence: CASSSQGLRDTQYF. CDR3 sequence (DNA): TGTGCCAGTAGTAGCCAGGGGCTTAGAGATACGCAGTATTTT.

The J gene is TRBJ2-5, the V gene TRBV30; D is ambiguous. There are 11 residues in the CDR3. Germline CDR1 is GTSNPN and CDR2 is SVGIG (reference sequence). V was pared by 5 bases and J by 7 bases, with 11 bases between. The CDR3: CAWALIGTQYF. The CDR3 bases are TGTGCCTGGGCACTTATCGGGACCCAGTACTTC.

V gene TRBV19 combines with J gene TRBJ2-2; D possibly matches TRBD1 or TRBD2 (5 bases each). Germline loops: CDR1 LNHDA, CDR2 SQIVND (reference sequence). The CDR3 sequence is 16 residues long. The V end lost 1 base, the J end lost 6 bases, and 15 bases lay between the germline ends. The CDR3 bases are TGTGCCAGTAGTATAGTGAGGGGCCCCCTTGCCGGGGAGCTGTTTTTT. Residues: CASSIVRGPLAGELFF.

The chain has TRBV7-9 and TRBJ2-3, with D unresolved. The V end lost 2 bases, the J end lost 2 bases, and 2 bases lay between the germline ends. The CDR3 is made up of 12 amino acids. The germline gives CDR1 SEHNR, CDR2 FQNEAQ (reference sequence). The chain's CDR3 is CASSLYTDTQYF. CDR3 DNA sequence: TGTGCCAGCAGCTTATACACAGATACGCAGTATTTT.

Here the CDR3 reads CASSNEGTNYGYTF. The CDR3 DNA follows: TGTGCCAGCAGTAACGAGGGGACTAACTATGGCTACACCTTC. V usage is TRBV2 and J usage is TRBJ1-2, with D possibly being TRBD1 (5 bases). V shed 5 bases and J shed 0 bases, with 10 bases lying between them. CDR3 length equals 14 residues. Looked up from germline, CDR1 is SNHLY and CDR2 is FYNNEI. Together with reference TRBV2 and TRBJ1-2, the CDR3 gives the full variable domain: EPEVTQTPSHQVTQMGQEVILRCVPISNHLYFYWYRQILGQKVEFLVSFYNNEISEKSEIFDDQFSVERPDGSNFTLKIRSTKLEDSAMYFCASSNEGTNYGYTFGSGTRLTVV.

Here the CDR3 reads CASSPEETQYF. The DNA of the CDR3 is TGTGCCAGCTCACCAGAGGAGACCCAGTACTTC. This rearrangement joins TRBV18 to TRBJ2-5, with D hard to call. Trimming removed 2 bases at V and 5 bases at J, with 3 bases between. This CDR3 contains 11 residues. The germline V gene has CDR1 KGHSH and CDR2 LQKENI. Combining the CDR3 with reference TRBV18 and TRBJ2-5 gives the whole variable domain NAGVMQNPRHLVRRRGQEARLRCSPMKGHSHVYWYRQLPEEGLKFMVYLQKENIIDESGMPKERFSAEFPKEGPSILRIQQVVRGDSAAYFCASSPEETQYFGPGTRLLVL.

The rearrangement links TRBV30 to TRBJ1-1; D is unclear. Germline V CDR1 and CDR2: GTSNPN, SVGIG (reference sequence). The length of the CDR3 is 16 residues. V gave up 1 base and J gave up 0 bases, with 15 bases separating them. CDR3 sequence: CAWSARLLLMNTEAFF. The CDR3 nucleotides read TGTGCCTGGAGTGCCCGGCTTCTGTTGATGAACACTGAAGCTTTCTTT. The variable domain in full, completed from reference TRBV30 and TRBJ1-1, reads SQTIHQWPATLVQPVGSPLSLECTVEGTSNPNLYWYRQAAGRGLQLLFYSVGIGQISSEVPQNLSASRPQDRQFILSSKKLLLSDSGFYLCAWSARLLLMNTEAFFGQGTRLTVV.

The count of this clone is one. This chain links TRBV6-1 with TRBJ2-1; D may be TRBD2 (6 bases). This CDR3 comprises 15 residues. Trimming cost V 1 base and J 4 bases, with 11 bases left between them. Germline CDR1 reads MNHNS; CDR2 reads SASEGT. Written as DNA, the CDR3 is TGTGCCAGCAGTGAAGGAGGGAGGCTTTACAATGAGCAGTTCTTC. This codes for CASSEGGRLYNEQFF.

The V gene is TRBV6-4, the J gene TRBJ2-7; D unclear. Trimming left V 8 bases short and J 1 base short, with 18 bases between. This CDR3 comprises 15 residues. In germline, CDR1 is MRHNA, CDR2 SNTAGT. The CDR3 protein is CASAEEALGSYEQYF. As DNA, the CDR3 is TGTGCCAGCGCCGAAGAAGCCCTGGGGTCCTACGAGCAGTACTTC.

The V and J genes are TRBV4-1 and TRBJ2-3; a possible D gene is TRBD1 (5 bases). The CDR3 runs 14 residues. V lost 4 bases and J lost 4, with 12 bases in between. Germline-derived CDR1 and CDR2 are MGHRA and YSYEKL. CDR3 protein: CASSRRAGSDTQYF. The CDR3 DNA reads as TGCGCCAGCAGCCGCCGGGCAGGGTCAGATACGCAGTATTTT.

The chain has TRBV5-1 and TRBJ2-2; TRBD2 aligns across 8 bases. Germline V gives CDR1 SGHRS, CDR2 YFSETQ. The CDR3 contains 16 residues. V lost 4 bases and J lost 1; bases outside the gene matches: 6. CDR3 coding DNA: TGCGCCAGCAGCATTACTAGCGGTTGGAACACCGGGGAGCTGTTTTTT. This encodes CASSITSGWNTGELFF. The variable domain in full, with the rest retrieved from reference TRBV5-1 and TRBJ2-2, is KAGVTQTPRYLIKTRGQQVTLSCSPISGHRSVSWYQQTPGQGLQFLFEYFSETQRNKGNFPGRFSGRQFSNSRSEMNVSTLELGDSALYLCASSITSGWNTGELFFGEGSRLTVL.

The V and J genes are TRBV10-3 and TRBJ2-4; perhaps D is TRBD1 or TRBD2 (6 bases each). The CDR3 runs 16 residues. CDR1 and CDR2 (germline): ENHRY, SYGVKD. With 7 bases removed from V and 0 bases from J, the gap between germline ends came to 16 bases. The CDR3 reads CAIKAEGGSAKNIQYF. In DNA, the CDR3 is TGTGCCATCAAGGCAGAGGGGGGCTCAGCCAAAAACATTCAGTACTTC.

The V and J genes are TRBV28 and TRBJ1-1; D possibly corresponds to TRBD1 (5 bases). CDR3 length: 15 amino acids. Trimming stripped 6 bases from V and 3 bases from J, with 17 bases between. In germline, CDR1 is MDHEN, CDR2 SYDVKM. The CDR3 protein is CASSGSVQGYTEAFF. For the CDR3, the DNA is TGTGCCAGCAGCGGGTCGGTCCAGGGATACACTGAAGCTTTCTTT. The variable domain in full, with the rest retrieved from reference TRBV28 and TRBJ1-1, is DVKVTQSSRYLVKRTGEKVFLECVQDMDHENMFWYRQDPGLGLRLIYFSYDVKMKEKGDIPEGYSVSREKKERFSLILESASTNQTSMYLCASSGSVQGYTEAFFGQGTRLTVV.

The chain is built from TRBV4-1 and TRBJ2-3; 10 bases fit TRBD2. The germline V gene has CDR1 MGHRA and CDR2 YSYEKL. The CDR3 loop spans 17 amino acids. Losses at the gene ends were 4 bases for V and 5 bases for J; bases not matched to a gene: 12. Here the CDR3 DNA reads TGCGCCAGCAGCCGCGGAGGACTAGCGGCACGGGGAGATACGCAGTATTTT. Translation gives CASSRGGLAARGDTQYF.

The chain joins TRBV19 to TRBJ2-2; D may be TRBD2 (5 bases). Germline CDR1 LNHDA, CDR2 SQIVND (reference sequence). The CDR3 spans 16 residues. The germline V and J ends were trimmed by 6 bases and 2 bases, with 16 bases remaining between them. In nucleotides, the CDR3 is TGTGCCAGTAGACTCGACGGGATCCCCAACACCGGGGAGCTGTTTTTT. It codes for CASRLDGIPNTGELFF. Full variable domain (outside the CDR3, taken from reference TRBV19 and TRBJ2-2): DGGITQSPKYLFRKEGQNVTLSCEQNLNHDAMYWYRQDPGQGLRLIYYSQIVNDFQKGDIAEGYSVSREKKESFPLTVTSAQKNPTAFYLCASRLDGIPNTGELFFGEGSRLTVL.

This clone was observed a few times. The chain uses TRBV9 and TRBJ2-2; the match to TRBD1 covers 8 bases. Trimming removed 6 bases from V and 1 base from J; junction bases left unmatched: 2. Germline values: CDR1 SGDLS, CDR2 YYNGEE. This CDR3 region has 14 residues. The CDR3 region has the DNA TGTGCCAGCACCGGGACAGGGAACACCGGGGAGCTGTTTTTT. Amino acid sequence: CASTGTGNTGELFF.

This clone has more than one count but fewer than ten. The chain carries TRBV29-1 and TRBJ2-3; D is ambiguous. V was trimmed by 3 bases and J by 2 bases, leaving 9 bases between them. The germline V gene has CDR1 SQVTM and CDR2 ANQGSEA. The CDR3 consists of 13 residues. CDR3 sequence: CSVDVTSTDTQYF. CDR3 coding DNA: TGCAGCGTTGACGTAACATCCACAGATACGCAGTATTTT.

The gene calls are TRBV7-9 and TRBJ1-5, with D possibly TRBD1 on 5 matching bases. This CDR3 is built from 16 residues. Germline CDR1 SEHNR, CDR2 FQNEAQ (reference sequence). The V end was cut by 4 bases, the J end by 3 bases, with 16 bases between. This CDR3 reads CASSSSTRGLNQPQHF. The DNA for the CDR3 is TGTGCCAGCAGCTCCTCGACTCGGGGACTCAATCAGCCCCAGCATTTT.

V is TRBV19 and J is TRBJ2-2; D is undetermined. CDR1 is LNHDA, CDR2 SQIVND, per germline (reference sequence). CDR3 length equals 13 residues. Trimming stripped 1 base from V and 1 base from J, with 1 base between. CDR3 loop: CASSIGNTGELFF. The CDR3 DNA reads TGTGCCAGTAGTATAGGGAACACCGGGGAGCTGTTTTTT.